The T cell receptor beta chain described here comes from a study of shared clonotypes between healthy human individuals. In germline, CDR1 is SGHTA, CDR2 FQGTGA. The V segment lost 1 base and the J segment 6 bases; nucleotides outside the gene matches: 2. The CDR3 consists of 15 residues. The protocol was immunoSEQ multiplex PCR, while the TCRdb copy is restricted to in-frame clones and leaves out a portion. The sample shows around 500,000 clones, 75% to 85% of them seen only once. Sequenced input: PBMCs. This TCR came from a woman between 35 and 50 years old in good health. Some clones in this sample may be carry-over from other donors' samples. The chain combines TRBV7-3 with TRBJ2-1; 11 bases map to TRBD2. The CDR3 sequence is CASSLISGRGNEQFF. For the CDR3, the DNA is TGTGCCAGCAGCTTAATTAGCGGGAGGGGCAATGAGCAGTTCTTC.